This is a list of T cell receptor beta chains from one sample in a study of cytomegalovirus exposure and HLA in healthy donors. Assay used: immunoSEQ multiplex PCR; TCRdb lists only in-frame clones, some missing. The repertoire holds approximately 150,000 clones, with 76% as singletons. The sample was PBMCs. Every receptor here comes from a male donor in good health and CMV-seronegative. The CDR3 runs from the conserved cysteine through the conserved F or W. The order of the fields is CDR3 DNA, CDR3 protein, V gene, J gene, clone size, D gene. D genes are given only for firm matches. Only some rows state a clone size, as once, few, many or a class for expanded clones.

TGTGCCAGCAGCTTATCGACTTTTAGCGGTCAGCCCCAGCATTTT	CASSLSTFSGQPQHF	TRBV7-2	TRBJ1-5	NA	NA
TGTGCCAGCAGCGTAGAACAGGTGATAGTAAACAATGAGCAGTTCTTC	CASSVEQVIVNNEQFF	TRBV9	TRBJ2-1	NA	NA
TGTGCCAGCAGTTACTCTAGCTTTATGTCGTATGGCTACACCTTC	CASSYSSFMSYGYTF	TRBV6-5	TRBJ1-2	NA	NA
TGTGCCAGCAGTGAGGGAGGTCTGGGGGTGTTCTTC	CASSEGGLGVFF	TRBV25-1	TRBJ2-4	NA	NA
TGCGCCAGCAGCCAACAGGCCCGGACAGGGGGCTTTGGTAATTCACCCCTCCACTTT	CASSQQARTGGFGNSPLHF	TRBV4-1	TRBJ1-6	NA	TRBD1
TGTGCCAGCAGCGACAGGGGCGCCGGCGATGGAAACACCATATATTTT	CASSDRGAGDGNTIYF	TRBV9	TRBJ1-3	NA	TRBD1
TGCGCCAGCAGCCTCCGGGGTGGTGGGGAGAATGAAGCTTTCTTT	CASSLRGGGENEAFF	TRBV5-1	TRBJ1-1	NA	NA
TGTGCCAGCAGCCCGGACATCTATAGCACAGATACGCAGTATTTT	CASSPDIYSTDTQYF	TRBV9	TRBJ2-3	NA	NA
TGTGCCAGTAGGGGAGGGCGGATCGCGAACACCGGGGAGCTGTTTTTT	CASRGGRIANTGELFF	TRBV19	TRBJ2-2	NA	TRBD2
TGTGCCAGCAGACCGTCGACAGGGGAAATATATGGCTACACCTTC	CASRPSTGEIYGYTF	TRBV7-2	TRBJ1-2	NA	TRBD1
TGTGCCAGCCGATCCCTCGACAGAAACCTTTACGAGCAGTACTTC	CASRSLDRNLYEQYF	TRBV27	TRBJ2-7	NA	NA
TGTGCCAGCAGTTACGAAAACAGGGACAATCAGCCCCAGCATTTT	CASSYENRDNQPQHF	TRBV6-6	TRBJ1-5	NA	NA
TGTGCCAGTAGTACCGAGACTAGCGGCACAGATACGCAGTATTTT	CASSTETSGTDTQYF	TRBV19	TRBJ2-3	NA	TRBD2
TGTTCCAGCAGCTTAGCGGCGGGACTAGCGGGACCGCAGTATTTT	CSSSLAAGLAGPQYF	TRBV7-9	TRBJ2-3	NA	TRBD2
TGTGCCAGCAGCCCCCACGCTAGCGGGACCGGGGAGCTGTTTTTT	CASSPHASGTGELFF	TRBV9	TRBJ2-2	NA	TRBD2
TGTCTATTTTGCCGTAGCCGATGTAGCGGGACACAAGAGACCCAGTACTTC	CLFCRSRCSGTQETQYF	TRBV11-2	TRBJ2-5	NA	TRBD2
TGTGCCAGCAGTCTTGACAGGGGAGGGCCTGAAGCTTTCTTT	CASSLDRGGPEAFF	TRBV6-1	TRBJ1-1	few	TRBD1
TGTGCCAGCAGCCACGGGGGGGCAGGCCTAGAGACCCAGTACTTC	CASSHGGAGLETQYF	TRBV6-1	TRBJ2-5	few	TRBD2
TGTGCCAGCCGGGGGCGGGGACAGCATATAGCCAAAAACATTCAGTACTTC	CASRGRGQHIAKNIQYF	TRBV19	TRBJ2-4	NA	NA
TGCAGCGTTTCTCTAAACTCGGATACGCAGTATTTT	CSVSLNSDTQYF	TRBV29-1	TRBJ2-3	NA	NA
TGCGCCAGCAGCGCTAGCGGGAGCACGGAGCAGTACTTC	CASSASGSTEQYF	TRBV5-1	TRBJ2-7	NA	TRBD2
TGCGCCAGCAGCGCCGGAAGGACAGCTGGAAACACCATATATTTT	CASSAGRTAGNTIYF	TRBV5-1	TRBJ1-3	NA	NA
TGTGCCAGCAAAAACAGGGGGACACAAGAGACCCAGTACTTC	CASKNRGTQETQYF	TRBV28	TRBJ2-5	once	TRBD1
TGTGCCAGCTCACCAACTAGCGTAACCTACAATGAGCAGTTCTTC	CASSPTSVTYNEQFF	TRBV18	TRBJ2-1	NA	TRBD2
TGTGCCAGCAGTTTTCAGGGGGCGGGTGGGTATGAGCAGTTCTTC	CASSFQGAGGYEQFF	TRBV7-8	TRBJ2-1	NA	TRBD1
TGCGCCAGCGCCCCAGGGGGCTCCTACAATGAGCAGTTCTTC	CASAPGGSYNEQFF	TRBV5-1	TRBJ2-1	once	TRBD1